The 24 T cell receptor beta chains presented below share a single source sample, sequenced in a study of cytomegalovirus exposure and HLA in healthy donors. The PCR ran on 60 Vbeta and 13 Jbeta primers. The method was immunoSEQ multiplex PCR; TCRdb's version includes in-frame clones alone and lacks a portion of them. In the table there are 85,000 to 130,000 clones, around 9.1% of which are singletons. The sequenced material came from PBMCs. These receptors all stem from a man in his forties in good health and CMV-seropositive.

Only a few counts were recorded for this clone. This chain uses TRBV14 with TRBJ2-7; 13 bases line up with TRBD2. CDR1 and CDR2 from the germline V gene are SGHDN and FVKESK. V trimming: 4 bases; J trimming: 3 bases; junction bases outside the gene matches: 3. The CDR3 is made up of 15 amino acids. CDR3 loop: CASSRGLAGDYEQYF. CDR3 DNA sequence: TGTGCCAGCAGCCGCGGACTAGCGGGGGACTACGAGCAGTACTTC.

V usage is TRBV28 and J usage is TRBJ2-5; TRBD1 is a possible D gene (6 bases). The last part of the DNA fits TRBJ2-7 better; the J call may be wrong. CDR1 and CDR2 from the germline V gene are MDHEN and SYDVKM. This CDR3 has 12 residues. This chain's CDR3 is CASTQGPYEQYF. The CDR3 DNA follows: TGTGCCAGCACACAGGGCCCCTACGAGCAGTACTTC.

The chain couples TRBV27 to TRBJ2-7; 7 nucleotides line up with TRBD2. CDR1 is MNHEY and CDR2 is SMNVEV in the germline V gene (reference sequence). This CDR3 is built from 15 residues. With 5 bases clipped from V and 2 bases from J, the junction kept 9 bases outside the gene matches. CDR3 DNA sequence: TGTGCCAGCAGTGGGCTAGCGGAAGCCCCCTACGAGCAGTACTTC. Protein sequence: CASSGLAEAPYEQYF.

The chain employs TRBV7-2 and TRBJ2-1, with 14 positions matching TRBD2. This CDR3 contains 17 residues. The junction had 10 bases not matched to a gene; V was cut back by 4 bases and J by 8 bases. Germline lookup yields CDR1 SGHTA and CDR2 FQGNSA. The CDR3: CASSSLIGTSGSYEQFF. In DNA, the CDR3 is TGTGCCAGCAGCTCCCTCATAGGGACTAGCGGGAGCTATGAGCAGTTCTTC.

V gene TRBV11-2 combines with J gene TRBJ2-5; TRBD2 aligns across 8 bases. Germline V CDR1 and CDR2: SGHAT, FQNNGV. The J segment lost 2 bases and the V segment lost 0 bases, leaving 8 bases of the junction unmatched. The CDR3 runs to 17 residues. The CDR3 bases are TGTGCCAGCAGCTTAGAACACAGCGGGGGTCCGCAAGAGACCCAGTACTTC. This encodes CASSLEHSGGPQETQYF.

The gene calls are TRBV2 and TRBJ2-3; no clear D gene. This CDR3 has 14 amino acids. V lost 7 bases and J 0 bases, leaving 11 bases between the germline ends. The V gene's germline CDR1 is SNHLY and CDR2 FYNNEI. This CDR3 reads CASKWVRSTDTQYF. For the CDR3, the DNA is TGTGCCAGCAAGTGGGTCAGGAGCACAGATACGCAGTATTTT.

The rearrangement joins TRBV19 to TRBJ2-2; perhaps TRBD2 as D (5 bases). V lost 8 bases and J 6 bases, leaving 31 bases between the germline ends. The CDR3 is 19 residues long. Germline V gives CDR1 LNHDA, CDR2 SQIVND (reference sequence). CDR3 protein: CASLQTFGWTPGLPGELFF. The CDR3 DNA sequence: TGTGCCAGTCTCCAGACCTTCGGGTGGACTCCCGGGCTGCCCGGGGAGCTGTTTTTT.

The chain has TRBV7-2 and TRBJ2-5; D call uncertain. Per the germline V gene, CDR1 is SGHTA and CDR2 is FQGNSA. The CDR3 runs to 13 residues. The germline V and J ends were trimmed by 6 bases and 4 bases, with 12 bases remaining between them. CDR3 in DNA: TGTGCCAGCAGTTCCTGGAGTGCAGAGACCCAGTACTTC. It specifies CASSSWSAETQYF. Looking up the rest from reference TRBV7-2 and TRBJ2-5 gives the full variable domain: GAGVSQSPSNKVTEKGKDVELRCDPISGHTALYWYRQSLGQGLEFLIYFQGNSAPDKSGLPSDRFSAERTGGSVSTLTIQRTQQEDSAVYLCASSSWSAETQYFGPGTRLLVL.

This clone was seen only a few times. The chain links TRBV7-2 to TRBJ1-5, with 7 nucleotides matching TRBD1. In germline, CDR1 is SGHTA, CDR2 FQGNSA. The CDR3 consists of 16 residues. V gave up 5 bases and J gave up 3 bases; unmatched junction bases: 10. The CDR3 loop reads CASSTEDRVSNQPQHF. The CDR3 bases are TGTGCCAGCAGCACGGAAGACAGGGTTTCCAATCAGCCCCAGCATTTT.

In this sample, this clone turned up once. The gene calls are TRBV27 and TRBJ2-7; 8 nucleotides line up with TRBD1. The CDR3 contains 13 residues. Trimming took 7 bases from V and 2 from J; bases not matched to a gene: 4. The germline gives CDR1 MNHEY, CDR2 SMNVEV (reference sequence). The CDR3, as DNA: TGTGCCAGCAAGGGACAGGCGACCTACGAGCAGTACTTC. It specifies CASKGQATYEQYF.

The chain has TRBV10-3 and TRBJ1-1; D might be TRBD1 (5 bases). The CDR3 has 16 residues. The V gene's germline CDR1 is ENHRY and CDR2 SYGVKD. Trimming shortened V by 0 bases and J by 0 bases, and 11 bases separated the two germline ends. The CDR3 region has the DNA TGTGCCATCAGTGAGTCGATTCAGGGCATGAACACTGAAGCTTTCTTT. Translation: CAISESIQGMNTEAFF.

This clone was picked up a small number of times. The CDR3 DNA sequence: TGTGCCAGCAGCGTAGGGGACTTTCCTAGCACAGATACGCAGTATTTT. Translating gives CASSVGDFPSTDTQYF. The chain carries TRBV9 and TRBJ2-3; D may be TRBD2 (6 bases). Germline-derived CDR1 and CDR2 are SGDLS and YYNGEE. The CDR3 loop spans 16 amino acids. Trimming stripped 0 bases from V and 0 bases from J, with 11 bases between.

This chain connects TRBV7-9 to TRBJ1-4, with D maybe TRBD1 (5 bases). CDR1 is SEHNR, CDR2 FQNEAQ, per germline (reference sequence). V was cut by 5 bases and J by 8 bases, with 12 bases left in between. The CDR3 loop spans 13 amino acids. The CDR3 region has the DNA TGTGCCAGCAGCATGGGGCAGTCAGAAAAACTGTTTTTT. Translation: CASSMGQSEKLFF. The full variable domain, its missing parts supplied by reference TRBV7-9 and TRBJ1-4, is DTGVSQNPRHKITKRGQNVTFRCDPISEHNRLYWYRQTLGQGPEFLTYFQNEAQLEKSRLLSDRFSAERPKGSFSTLEIQRTEQGDSAMYLCASSMGQSEKLFFGSGTQLSVL.

The chain couples TRBV18 to TRBJ1-5; D is ambiguous. Per germline, CDR1 KGHSH and CDR2 LQKENI. The CDR3 extends over 12 amino acids. V gave up 3 bases and J gave up 6 bases, with 6 bases separating them. CDR3 amino acids: CASSPSGQPQHF. In DNA form, the CDR3 reads TGTGCCAGCTCACCTTCAGGTCAGCCCCAGCATTTT. Using reference TRBV18 and TRBJ1-5 for the parts outside the CDR3, the full variable domain is NAGVMQNPRHLVRRRGQEARLRCSPMKGHSHVYWYRQLPEEGLKFMVYLQKENIIDESGMPKERFSAEFPKEGPSILRIQQVVRGDSAAYFCASSPSGQPQHFGDGTRLSIL.

The genes are TRBV2 and TRBJ2-7; the match to TRBD1 covers 8 bases. The CDR3 contains 14 residues. Per the germline V gene, CDR1 is SNHLY and CDR2 is FYNNEI. V lost 11 bases to trimming and J lost 3 bases; unmatched junction nucleotides: 12. The CDR3 spells CASKDRGFLYEQYF. The CDR3 nucleotides are TGTGCCTCCAAAGACAGGGGTTTTCTCTACGAGCAGTACTTC.

Only a few counts were recorded for this clone. V is TRBV29-1 and J is TRBJ2-3; 7 positions agree with TRBD1. V gave up 0 bases and J gave up 0 bases; unmatched junction bases: 9. Germline CDR1 is SQVTM and CDR2 is ANQGSEA. The CDR3 totals 17 residues. CDR3 sequence: CSVEDPFTGASTDTQYF. Written as DNA, the CDR3 is TGCAGCGTTGAAGATCCTTTCACAGGGGCTAGCACAGATACGCAGTATTTT.

The chain uses TRBV14 and TRBJ2-7; the D gene is possibly TRBD2 (6 bases). This CDR3 contains 14 residues. Germline-derived CDR1 and CDR2 are SGHDN and FVKESK. Between the trimmed V and J ends, which lost 5 bases and 3 bases, there was a span of 14 bases. In DNA, the CDR3 is TGTGCCAGCAGCAAAACGCGGGGAGACTACGAGCAGTACTTC. This codes for CASSKTRGDYEQYF.

The chain joins TRBV2 to TRBJ2-5; TRBD2 agrees at 14 bases. The CDR3 totals 15 residues. Unmatched junction bases numbered 7, after V lost 8 bases and J lost 5 bases. The V gene's germline CDR1 is SNHLY and CDR2 FYNNEI. The CDR3 nucleotides read TGTGCCAGCTTACCGGGACTAGCGGGAGTGGAGACCCAGTACTTC. Its protein is CASLPGLAGVETQYF.

This clone came up a few times. The chain combines TRBV19 with TRBJ2-5; tentative D call: TRBD2 (5 bases). Trimming removed 8 bases from V and 5 bases from J, with 18 bases in between. The germline V gene encodes CDR1 LNHDA and CDR2 SQIVND (reference sequence). This CDR3 is 14 amino acids long. CDR3 protein: CASSLTGDRETQYF. In nucleotides, the CDR3 is TGTGCCAGTTCTCTGACCGGGGATCGGGAGACCCAGTACTTC.

This clone appeared a few times. The chain has TRBV4-3 and TRBJ2-1; the match to TRBD2 covers 14 bases. The CDR3 runs to 17 residues. With V trimmed by 1 base and J by 8 bases, 7 bases remained unmatched. The V gene's germline CDR1 is LGHNA and CDR2 YSLEER. The CDR3 loop is CASSQGPGTSGSYEQFF. The CDR3 DNA reads TGCGCCAGCAGCCAAGGCCCCGGGACTAGCGGGAGTTATGAGCAGTTCTTC.

This clone was seen more than once but under ten times. This chain uses TRBV7-9 with TRBJ2-7, with TRBD2 matching over 10 bases. The V gene's germline CDR1 is SEHNR and CDR2 FQNEAQ (reference sequence). V dropped 0 bases and J dropped 6; count of bases not matched to a gene: 5. The CDR3 has 15 residues. The CDR3 nucleotides read TGTGCCAGCAGCTTAGCGCTAGCGGGAGTCCGCGAGCAGTACTTC. Translating it yields CASSLALAGVREQYF.

This clone was seen a few times. CDR3 DNA: TGTGCCACCAGCAGGGGAAGCGGGAGTGTGGGGGAGACCCAGTACTTC. This codes for CATSRGSGSVGETQYF. The chain uses TRBV15 and TRBJ2-5, with 8 bases lining up with TRBD2. The CDR3 spans 16 residues. V trimming: 3 bases; J trimming: 5 bases; junction bases outside the gene matches: 11. Germline CDR1 is LNHNV and CDR2 is YYDKDF (reference sequence).

The rearrangement uses TRBV6-1 and TRBJ2-1; 9 bases are a match to TRBD2. This CDR3 region has 15 residues. CDR1 is MNHNS and CDR2 is SASEGT in the germline V gene. The ends lost 10 bases at V and 0 bases at J; junction bases unmatched: 7. CDR3 protein: CATASGASSYNEQFF. The DNA of the CDR3 is TGTGCCACCGCTAGCGGGGCTAGCTCCTACAATGAGCAGTTCTTC.

Worth noting for this clone: The same CDR3 is also encoded by other DNA sequences in this sample. The chain employs TRBV7-9 and TRBJ1-1; 8 positions agree with TRBD1. Germline loops: CDR1 SEHNR, CDR2 FQNEAQ (reference sequence). This CDR3 has 13 residues. With V trimmed by 3 bases and J by 3 bases, 0 bases remained unmatched. CDR3 DNA: TGTGCCAGCAGCTTGACAGGGGACACTGAAGCTTTCTTT. Encoded protein: CASSLTGDTEAFF.